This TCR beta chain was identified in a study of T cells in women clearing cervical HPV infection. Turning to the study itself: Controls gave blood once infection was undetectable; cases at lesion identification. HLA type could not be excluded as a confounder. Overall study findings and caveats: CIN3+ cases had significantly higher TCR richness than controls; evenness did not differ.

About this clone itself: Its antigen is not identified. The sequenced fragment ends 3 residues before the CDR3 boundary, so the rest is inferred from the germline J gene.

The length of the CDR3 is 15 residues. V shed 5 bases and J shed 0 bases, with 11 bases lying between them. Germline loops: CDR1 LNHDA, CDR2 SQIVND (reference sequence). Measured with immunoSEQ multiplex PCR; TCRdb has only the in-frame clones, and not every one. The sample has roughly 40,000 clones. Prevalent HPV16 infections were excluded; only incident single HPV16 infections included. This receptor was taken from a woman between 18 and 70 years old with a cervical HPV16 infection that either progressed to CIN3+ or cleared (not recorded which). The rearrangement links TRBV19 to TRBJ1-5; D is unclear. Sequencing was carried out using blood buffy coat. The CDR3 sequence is CASSPTGSSNQPQHF. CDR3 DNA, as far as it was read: TGTGCCAGTAGTCCGACTGGCAGTAGCAATCAGCCC.